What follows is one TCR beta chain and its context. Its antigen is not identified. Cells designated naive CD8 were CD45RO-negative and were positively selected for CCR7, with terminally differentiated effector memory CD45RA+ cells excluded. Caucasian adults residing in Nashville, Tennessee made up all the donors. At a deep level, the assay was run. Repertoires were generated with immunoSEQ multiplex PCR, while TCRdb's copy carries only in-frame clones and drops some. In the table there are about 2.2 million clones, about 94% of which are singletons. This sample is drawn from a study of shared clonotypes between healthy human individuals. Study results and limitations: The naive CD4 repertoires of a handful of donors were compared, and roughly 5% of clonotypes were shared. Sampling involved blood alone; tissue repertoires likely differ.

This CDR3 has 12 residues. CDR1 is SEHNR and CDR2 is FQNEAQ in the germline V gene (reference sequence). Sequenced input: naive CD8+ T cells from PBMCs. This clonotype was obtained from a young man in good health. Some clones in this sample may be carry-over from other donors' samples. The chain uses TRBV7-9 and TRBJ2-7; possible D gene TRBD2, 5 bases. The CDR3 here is CACGGSSYEQYF. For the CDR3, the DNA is TGTGCTTGTGGCGGGTCCTCCTACGAGCAGTACTTC.